This T cell receptor beta chain was retrieved from a study of blood T cell repertoires in COVID-19. In the study overall: In each case, the material was cDNA or gDNA derived from T cells, B-cell-depleted T cells, or PBMCs.

Germline-derived CDR1 and CDR2 are SGHKS and YYEKEE (reference sequence). V dropped 0 bases and J dropped 2; count of bases not matched to a gene: 8. The CDR3 totals 17 residues. A few counts support this clone. The table came from immunoSEQ multiplex PCR; TCRdb's copy has only in-frame clones and leaves some out. The sample shows 200,000 or so clones, 70% to 85% of them seen only once. The rearrangement links TRBV5-5 to TRBJ2-5; 9 bases are a match to TRBD2. Sequenced input: peripheral blood. The source is a human donor with acute or convalescent COVID-19. The donor label of this sample is uncertain. The CDR3 sequence: CASSLAPAGGRQETQYF. CDR3 sequence (DNA): TGTGCCAGCAGCTTGGCGCCAGCGGGAGGTCGTCAAGAGACCCAGTACTTC.